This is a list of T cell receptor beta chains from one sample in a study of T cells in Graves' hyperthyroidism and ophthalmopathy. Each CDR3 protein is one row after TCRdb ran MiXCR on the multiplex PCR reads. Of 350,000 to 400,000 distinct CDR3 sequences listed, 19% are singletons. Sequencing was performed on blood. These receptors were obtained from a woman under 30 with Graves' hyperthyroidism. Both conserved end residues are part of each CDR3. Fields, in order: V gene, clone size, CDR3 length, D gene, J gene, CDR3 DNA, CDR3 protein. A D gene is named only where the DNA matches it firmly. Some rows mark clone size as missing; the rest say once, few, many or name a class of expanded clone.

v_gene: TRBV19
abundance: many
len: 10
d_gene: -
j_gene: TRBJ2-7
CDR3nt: TGTGCCAGTATAGGGTATGAGCAGTACTTC
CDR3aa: CASIGYEQYF

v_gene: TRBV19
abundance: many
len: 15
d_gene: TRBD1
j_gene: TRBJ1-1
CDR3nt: TGTGCCAGTAGTATGACCCTGACAGGGTGGGCTGAAGCTTTCTTT
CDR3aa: CASSMTLTGWAEAFF

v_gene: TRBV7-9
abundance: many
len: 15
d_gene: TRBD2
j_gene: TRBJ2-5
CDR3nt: TGTGCCAGCAGCTTAGAAGCGGGGGAACAAGAGACCCAGTACTTC
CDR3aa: CASSLEAGEQETQYF

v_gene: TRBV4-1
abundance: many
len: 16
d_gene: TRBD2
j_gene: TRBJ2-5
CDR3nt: TGCGCCAGCAGCCAGAGACTAGCGGGGGGGCCTGGGACCCAGTACTTC
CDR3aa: CASSQRLAGGPGTQYF

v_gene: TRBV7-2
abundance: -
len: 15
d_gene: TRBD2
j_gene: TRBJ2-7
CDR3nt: TGTGCCAGCAGCTTCTCTAGCGGGAGGCCCACCGAGCAGTACTTC
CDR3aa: CASSFSSGRPTEQYF

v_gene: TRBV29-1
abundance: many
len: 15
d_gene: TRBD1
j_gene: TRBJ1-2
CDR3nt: TGCAGCGTTTCTCCCCTTCTCGACAGGGGGCATGGCTACACCTTC
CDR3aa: CSVSPLLDRGHGYTF

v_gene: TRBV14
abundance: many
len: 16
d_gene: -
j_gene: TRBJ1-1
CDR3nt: TGTGCCAGCAGCCAAGATCGGTACAGGGCCAGCACTGAAGCTTTCTTT
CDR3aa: CASSQDRYRASTEAFF

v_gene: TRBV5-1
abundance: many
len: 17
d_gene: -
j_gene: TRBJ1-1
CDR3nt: TGCGCCAGCAGCTTGGCAATTGGGGACATCCGGGACACTGAAGCTTTCTTT
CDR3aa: CASSLAIGDIRDTEAFF

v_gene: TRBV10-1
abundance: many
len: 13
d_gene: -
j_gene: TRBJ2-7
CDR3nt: TGCGCCAGCAGCCTCACAGGGTCCGGCGAGCAGTACTTC
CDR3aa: CASSLTGSGEQYF

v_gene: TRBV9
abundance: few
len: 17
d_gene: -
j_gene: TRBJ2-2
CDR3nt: TGTGCCAGCAGCGTCCTGTTGGCGGCTCGGGGCACCGGGGAGCTGTTTTTT
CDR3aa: CASSVLLAARGTGELFF

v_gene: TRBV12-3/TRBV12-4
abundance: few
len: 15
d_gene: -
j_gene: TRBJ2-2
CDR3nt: TGTGCCAGCAGCTTTTACGGGCGGACAACCGGGGAGCTGTTTTTT
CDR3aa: CASSFYGRTTGELFF

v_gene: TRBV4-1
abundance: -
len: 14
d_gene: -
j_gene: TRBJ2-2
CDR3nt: TGCGCCAGCAGCCAATTACGGACAGCCGGGGAGCTGTTTTTT
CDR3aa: CASSQLRTAGELFF

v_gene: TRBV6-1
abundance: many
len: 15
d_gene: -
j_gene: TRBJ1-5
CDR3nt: TGTGCCAGCAGTGAAGGAGGGGATCGCAATCAGCCCCAGCATTTT
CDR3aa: CASSEGGDRNQPQHF

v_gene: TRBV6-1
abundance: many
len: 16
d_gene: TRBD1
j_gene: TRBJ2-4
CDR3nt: TGTGCCAGCATAAGTAGGGGGCACTTAGCCAAAAACATTCAGTACTTC
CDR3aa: CASISRGHLAKNIQYF

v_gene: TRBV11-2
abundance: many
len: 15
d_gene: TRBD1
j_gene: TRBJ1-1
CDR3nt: TGTGCCAGCAGCCGACAGGGGGGATGGGGCACTGAAGCTTTCTTT
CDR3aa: CASSRQGGWGTEAFF

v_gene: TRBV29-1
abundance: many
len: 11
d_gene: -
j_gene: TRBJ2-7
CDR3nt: TGCAGCGTAATCGGAAGTGCCGAGCAGTACTTC
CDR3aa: CSVIGSAEQYF

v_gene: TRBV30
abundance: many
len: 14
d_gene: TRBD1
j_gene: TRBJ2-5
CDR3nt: TGTGCCTGGAGCCTTGGATCAGGGGGAGAGACCCAGTACTTC
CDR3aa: CAWSLGSGGETQYF

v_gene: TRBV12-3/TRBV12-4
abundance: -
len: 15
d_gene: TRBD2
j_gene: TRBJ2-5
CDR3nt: TGTGCCAGCAGTCAGCTCACTAGCGGACAAGAGACCCAGTACTTC
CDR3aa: CASSQLTSGQETQYF

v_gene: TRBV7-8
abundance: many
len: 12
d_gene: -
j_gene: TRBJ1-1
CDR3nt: TGTGCCAGCAGCCAGGCGTCGGAAGAAGCTTTCTTT
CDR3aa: CASSQASEEAFF

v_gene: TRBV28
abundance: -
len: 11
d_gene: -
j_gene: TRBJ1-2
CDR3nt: TGTGCCGCATTCCAGGGTTATGGCTACACCTTC
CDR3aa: CAAFQGYGYTF

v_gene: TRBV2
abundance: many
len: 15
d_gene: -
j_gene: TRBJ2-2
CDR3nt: TGTGCCAGCAGTAAAGGACTACCGAACACCGGGGAGCTGTTTTTT
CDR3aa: CASSKGLPNTGELFF

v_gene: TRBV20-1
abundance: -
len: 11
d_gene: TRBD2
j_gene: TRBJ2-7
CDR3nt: TGCAGTGCTAAAGGGGAAGCGGGGAGGTACTTC
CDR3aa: CSAKGEAGRYF

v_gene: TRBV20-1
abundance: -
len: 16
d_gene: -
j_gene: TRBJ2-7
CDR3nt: TGCAGTGCTAGACTTCGACAGGCCAAACCTGCTGACGAGCAGTACTTC
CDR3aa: CSARLRQAKPADEQYF

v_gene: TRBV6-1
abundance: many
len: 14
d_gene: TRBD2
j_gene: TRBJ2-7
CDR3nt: TGTGCCAGCAGTGGCCGGCGGGGGGGAAACGAGCAGTACTTC
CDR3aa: CASSGRRGGNEQYF